These 27 T cell receptor beta chains came from one sample sequenced in a study of blood T cell repertoires in COVID-19. Only in-frame clones appear in the TCRdb table, and some are missing; sequencing was by immunoSEQ multiplex PCR. The sample shows 25,000 to 30,000 clones, 65% to 90% of them seen only once. Material for sequencing was peripheral blood. These receptors were collected from a human donor in a cohort sampled during active COVID-19.

This clone was found once. The chain uses TRBV27 and TRBJ2-2, with D tentatively TRBD1 (6 bases). The CDR3 contains 14 residues. Germline CDR1 and CDR2: MNHEY and SMNVEV (reference sequence). Trimming cost V 5 bases and J 1 base, with 8 bases left between them. The DNA of the CDR3 is TGTGCCAGCAGTGACAGGAGGAACACCGGGGAGCTGTTTTTT. This encodes CASSDRRNTGELFF.

V and J are TRBV6-1 and TRBJ1-6, with a tentative D call TRBD1 (5 bases). Germline-derived CDR1 and CDR2 are MNHNS and SASEGT. V dropped 2 bases and J dropped 9 bases, with 8 bases sitting between them. CDR3 size: 13 residues. CDR3 sequence reads: CASSELRASPLHF. In DNA, the CDR3 is TGTGCCAGCAGTGAACTCAGGGCTTCACCCCTCCACTTT.

In this sample, this clone turned up a few times. The chain links TRBV19 to TRBJ2-3, with a tentative D call TRBD2 (5 bases). CDR1 is LNHDA and CDR2 is SQIVND in the germline V gene (reference sequence). The CDR3 sequence is 16 residues long. Deletions cut 7 bases from V and 0 bases from J, with 17 bases between. CDR3 nucleotide sequence: TGTGCCAGTAAGACCACGAGGGTCTCTAGCACAGATACGCAGTATTTT. Its protein is CASKTTRVSSTDTQYF.

The V and J genes are TRBV4-1 and TRBJ1-5, with D unclear. Deletions cut 0 bases from V and 4 bases from J, with 16 bases between. The length of the CDR3 is 17 residues. Germline assignment: CDR1 MGHRA and CDR2 YSYEKL. The DNA for the CDR3 is TGCGCCAGCAGCCAAGACCTTGGGGAGGGCCCAAATCAGCCCCAGCATTTT. It specifies CASSQDLGEGPNQPQHF.

The V call is TRBV7-2, the J call TRBJ2-3; no firm D call. The CDR3 extends over 13 amino acids. Trimming took off 1 base at V and 14 bases at J, with 16 bases between the two ends. Germline V lookup: CDR1 SGHTA, CDR2 FQGNSA. DNA for the CDR3: TGTGCCAGCAGCTTAGGAGGTCTAGTATATGGGTATTTT. As protein: CASSLGGLVYGYF. Full variable domain (missing parts from reference TRBV7-2 and TRBJ2-3): GAGVSQSPSNKVTEKGKDVELRCDPISGHTALYWYRQSLGQGLEFLIYFQGNSAPDKSGLPSDRFSAERTGGSVSTLTIQRTQQEDSAVYLCASSLGGLVYGYFGPGTRLTVL.

This chain connects TRBV11-2 to TRBJ2-3; TRBD2 matches 11 bases. CDR1 is SGHAT, CDR2 FQNNGV, per germline. CDR3 size: 16 residues. V was pared by 3 bases and J by 4 bases, with 6 bases of the junction left unmatched. CDR3: CASSFGTSGVADTQYF. CDR3 sequence (DNA): TGTGCCAGCAGCTTTGGGACTAGCGGTGTCGCAGATACGCAGTATTTT.

The chain employs TRBV10-2 and TRBJ1-5; D possibly corresponds to TRBD1 (6 bases). Germline CDR1 is WSHSY and CDR2 is SAAADI. The CDR3 length is 15 residues. Trimming removed 0 bases at V and 2 bases at J, with 8 bases between. This chain's CDR3 is CASSESNRGNQPQHF. As DNA, the CDR3 is TGCGCCAGCAGTGAGTCCAACAGGGGCAATCAGCCCCAGCATTTT.

The V gene is TRBV6-4, the J gene TRBJ1-1; 7 bases match TRBD1. CDR1 and CDR2 from the germline V gene are MRHNA and SNTAGT. V lost 4 bases and J lost 1; bases outside the gene matches: 3. The CDR3 length is 14 residues. CDR3 in DNA: TGTGCCAGCAGTGCGACAGGGACGAACACTGAAGCTTTCTTT. Translation gives CASSATGTNTEAFF.

The chain uses TRBV5-4 and TRBJ2-1; 11 bases line up with TRBD2. In germline, CDR1 is SGHNT, CDR2 YYREEE (reference sequence). The CDR3 is 15 amino acids. The ends lost 4 bases at V and 9 bases at J; junction bases unmatched: 9. The CDR3 protein is CASSVAGGRESEQFF. Here the CDR3 DNA reads TGTGCCAGCAGCGTAGCGGGGGGGCGTGAAAGTGAGCAGTTCTTC.

The chain has TRBV7-9 and TRBJ2-1; 10 positions agree with TRBD2. This CDR3 is 13 amino acids long. Losses at the gene ends were 4 bases for V and 7 bases for J; bases not matched to a gene: 1. Germline V gene sequence: CDR1 SEHNR, CDR2 FQNEAQ (reference sequence). The CDR3, as DNA: TGTGCCAGCAGCTCTAGCGGGGGTAATGAGCAGTTCTTC. Its protein is CASSSSGGNEQFF.

Notes on this clone: At one end, the junction sequence differs from germline, possibly due to a read error. This chain uses TRBV7-4 with TRBJ2-1, with a possible D match to TRBD2 (5 bases). The CDR3 runs to 14 residues. CDR1 is SGHVT, CDR2 SQSDAQ, per germline. CDR3 region: CATSGRISYNEQFF. CDR3 bases: TGTGCCACCAGCGGCCGTATCTCCTACAATGAGCAGTTCTTC.

This sequence joins TRBV3-1 (or the pseudogene TRBV3-2) and TRBJ1-6, with TRBD1 identical over 8 bases. Trimming removed 0 bases from V and 1 base from J; junction bases left unmatched: 8. The CDR3 runs 19 residues. Germline values: CDR1 LGHDT, CDR2 YNNKEL (reference sequence). CDR3 in amino acids: CASSQDMTGEGSYNSPLHF. The CDR3 bases are TGTGCCAGCAGCCAAGATATGACAGGGGAAGGATCCTATAATTCACCCCTCCACTTT.

CDR3 sequence reads: CASSFIAGEETQYF. CDR3 coding DNA: TGTGCCAGCAGCTTTATAGCGGGAGAAGAGACCCAGTACTTC. This chain connects TRBV7-9 to TRBJ2-5, with TRBD2 identical over 9 bases. The CDR3 is 14 amino acids. Losses at the gene ends were 3 bases for V and 3 bases for J; bases not matched to a gene: 2. Per germline, CDR1 SEHNR and CDR2 FQNEAQ (reference sequence).

The genes are TRBV24-1 and TRBJ1-5; 11 positions match TRBD1. Germline V gene sequence: CDR1 KGHDR, CDR2 SFDVKD. The CDR3 is made up of 17 amino acids. Trimming cost V 5 bases and J 2 bases; bases outside gene matches: 7. The CDR3 region has the DNA TGTGCCACCAGTGGGGGACAGGGGGGGTTTGGCAATCAGCCCCAGCATTTT. It is translated as CATSGGQGGFGNQPQHF.

This clone appeared a few times. The chain carries TRBV4-3 and TRBJ1-1; D ambiguous. With 4 bases removed from V and 3 bases from J, the gap between germline ends came to 9 bases. The CDR3 runs 13 residues. Per germline, CDR1 LGHNA and CDR2 YSLEER. CDR3 amino acids: CASSPTRYTEAFF. The CDR3 DNA reads TGCGCCAGCAGCCCAACCCGGTACACTGAAGCTTTCTTT.

J is TRBJ1-1 and V is TRBV6-5, with 8 bases fitting TRBD1. Germline V gene lookup returns CDR1 MNHEY and CDR2 SVGAGI. CDR3 length: 13 amino acids. V shed 7 bases and J 4 bases; nucleotides not matched to a gene: 5. The CDR3 reads CASTQGASTEAFF. CDR3 nucleotide sequence: TGTGCCAGCACCCAGGGGGCGTCCACTGAAGCTTTCTTT.

This chain uses TRBV3-1 (or the pseudogene TRBV3-2) with TRBJ2-7; the D is unclear. CDR3 length equals 13 residues. The V gene lost 1 base and the J gene lost 5 bases, with 9 bases spanning the gap. Germline CDR1 is LGHDT and CDR2 is YNNKEL (reference sequence). Here the CDR3 reads CASSQARSHEQYF. The CDR3 DNA follows: TGTGCCAGCAGCCAAGCTAGGTCCCACGAGCAGTACTTC.

J is TRBJ1-2 and V is TRBV7-3; 12 bases line up with TRBD1. Germline V gene lookup returns CDR1 SGHTA and CDR2 FQGTGA. The CDR3 extends over 14 amino acids. V dropped 3 bases and J dropped 8; count of bases not matched to a gene: 4. For the CDR3, the DNA is TGTGCCAGCAGCTTGGGACAGGGGGCGCGGGGCTACACCTTC. Encoded protein: CASSLGQGARGYTF. The complete variable domain, with remaining parts taken from reference TRBV7-3 and TRBJ1-2, reads GAGVSQTPSNKVTEKGKYVELRCDPISGHTALYWYRQSLGQGPEFLIYFQGTGAADDSGLPNDRFFAVRPEGSVSTLKIQRTERGDSAVYLCASSLGQGARGYTFGSGTRLTVV.

V and J are TRBV11-2 and TRBJ2-2; 9 bases map to TRBD1. CDR1 is SGHAT, CDR2 FQNNGV, per germline. The CDR3 has 15 residues. J lost 7 bases, V lost 5 bases, and 8 bases had no gene match. Here the CDR3 reads CASSQLGQGGGELFF. The CDR3 nucleotides read TGTGCCAGCAGCCAATTGGGACAGGGCGGCGGGGAGCTGTTTTTT.

The chain has TRBV9 and TRBJ2-5, with D perhaps TRBD1 (5 bases). The CDR3 extends over 15 amino acids. The V and J ends lost 0 bases and 1 base respectively, with 10 bases between them. Germline CDR1 is SGDLS and CDR2 is YYNGEE. The CDR3 region has the DNA TGTGCCAGCAGCGTAGGTGGGGCACTCCAAGAGACCCAGTACTTC. Translation gives CASSVGGALQETQYF.

This clone was recorded once. The chain employs TRBV3-1 (or the pseudogene TRBV3-2) and TRBJ1-1; D gene uncertain. V dropped 8 bases and J dropped 1 base, with 14 bases sitting between them. Germline V gives CDR1 LGHDT, CDR2 YNNKEL (reference sequence). This CDR3 spans 14 amino acids. CDR3 loop: CASVGGMGNTEAFF. Here the CDR3 DNA reads TGTGCCAGCGTCGGAGGGATGGGGAACACTGAAGCTTTCTTT.

The chain is built from TRBV5-6 and TRBJ2-7, with 7 bases matching TRBD1. The germline V gene encodes CDR1 SGHDT and CDR2 YYEEEE. V shed 4 bases and J 4 bases; nucleotides not matched to a gene: 8. This CDR3 is 14 amino acids long. The CDR3 DNA is TGTGCCAGCAGCATGGACAGGAGTTATTACGAGCAGTACTTC. Translation: CASSMDRSYYEQYF.

The gene calls are TRBV10-2 and TRBJ2-5; weak D call: TRBD1 (6 bases). V lost 5 bases, J lost 5 bases, and 24 bases lay in between. Looked up from germline, CDR1 is WSHSY and CDR2 is SAAADI. CDR3 length: 17 amino acids. As DNA, the CDR3 is TGCGCCAGCAGTACCCAGGCGTCAGGGGCCGGTGGCGAGACCCAGTACTTC. Translated: CASSTQASGAGGETQYF.

The V call is TRBV6-2 or TRBV6-3, the J call TRBJ1-2, with TRBD1 matching over 8 bases. Germline V gives CDR1 MNHEY, CDR2 SVGEGT. V trimming: 4 bases; J trimming: 0 bases; junction bases outside the gene matches: 13. The length of the CDR3 is 18 residues. This chain's CDR3 is CASSSRRQGAEPNYGYTF. In nucleotides, the CDR3 is TGTGCCAGCAGTTCCCGGCGGCAGGGGGCCGAACCTAACTATGGCTACACCTTC.

This chain links TRBV12-3 or TRBV12-4 with TRBJ1-6; the match to TRBD1 covers 7 bases. The CDR3 is 13 residues long. J was trimmed by 11 bases and V by 4 bases; bases with no gene match: 5. CDR3 DNA sequence: TGTGCCAGCAGTTCGGCACAGGGGACACCCCTCCACTTT. This codes for CASSSAQGTPLHF.

The rearrangement joins TRBV19 to TRBJ1-2; unclear D gene. CDR3 length equals 15 residues. The germline V gene encodes CDR1 LNHDA and CDR2 SQIVND (reference sequence). V shed 1 base and J shed 4 bases, with 13 bases lying between them. Here the CDR3 DNA reads TGTGCCAGTAGTATAGTTGCGGGGAGCGGCTATGGCTACACCTTC. It translates to CASSIVAGSGYGYTF.

CDR3 in DNA: TGTGCCAGCTCACCTTCCCCAGGAGAGACCCAGTACTTC. Translating gives CASSPSPGETQYF. The chain employs TRBV18 and TRBJ2-5; D gene unclear. Looked up from germline, CDR1 is KGHSH and CDR2 is LQKENI. CDR3 length equals 13 residues. V was clipped by 3 bases and J by 4 bases, with 9 bases between them.